This TCR beta chain came from a study of blood T cell repertoires in COVID-19. Study information: Sites in the United States, Italy and Spain provided acute and convalescent COVID-19 samples.

In the source study's methods: Counts of nucleated cells, estimated from reference gene primer amplification, were obtained. Method: immunoSEQ multiplex PCR; TCRdb's copy keeps in-frame clones and lacks some. V and J calls and clone size are as listed in that table; D and trimming were resolved from the DNA. The sample lists fewer than 90,000 clones, 78% seen once, with about 6% in the top ten. The V gene's germline CDR1 is ENHRY and CDR2 SYGVKD. The length of the CDR3 is 15 residues. The V end lost 0 bases, the J end lost 0 bases, and 6 bases lay between the germline ends. Sequencing input: peripheral blood. The sequence was collected from a man aged 65-85 years with COVID-19, enrolled during active disease. This chain connects TRBV10-3 to TRBJ1-3, with D hard to call. The CDR3, as DNA: TGTGCCATCAGTGAGTCCCGGAGCTCTGGAAACACCATATATTTT. It codes for CAISESRSSGNTIYF.